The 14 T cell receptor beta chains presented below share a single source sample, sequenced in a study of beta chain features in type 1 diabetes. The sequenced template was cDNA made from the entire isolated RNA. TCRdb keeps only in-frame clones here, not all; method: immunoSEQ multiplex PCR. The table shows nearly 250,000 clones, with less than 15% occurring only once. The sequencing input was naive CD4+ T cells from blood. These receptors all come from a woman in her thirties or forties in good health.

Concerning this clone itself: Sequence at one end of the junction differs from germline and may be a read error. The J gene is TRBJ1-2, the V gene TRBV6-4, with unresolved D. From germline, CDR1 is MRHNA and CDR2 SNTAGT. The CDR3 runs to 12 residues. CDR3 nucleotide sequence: TGTGCCAGCAGTGACTCCGGCGGTCGCCGGGTCTTC. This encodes CASSDSGGRRVF.

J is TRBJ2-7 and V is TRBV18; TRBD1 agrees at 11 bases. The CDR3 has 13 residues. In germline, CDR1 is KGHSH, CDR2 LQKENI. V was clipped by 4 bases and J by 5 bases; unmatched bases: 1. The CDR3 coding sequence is TGTGCCAGCTCACGGGGACAGGGGGACGAGCAGTACTTC. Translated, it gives CASSRGQGDEQYF.

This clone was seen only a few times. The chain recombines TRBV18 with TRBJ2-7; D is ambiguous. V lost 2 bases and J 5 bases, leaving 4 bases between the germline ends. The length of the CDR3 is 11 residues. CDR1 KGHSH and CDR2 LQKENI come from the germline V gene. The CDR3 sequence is CASSPENEQYF. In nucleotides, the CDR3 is TGTGCCAGCTCACCAGAGAACGAGCAGTACTTC. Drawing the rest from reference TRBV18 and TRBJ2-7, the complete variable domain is NAGVMQNPRHLVRRRGQEARLRCSPMKGHSHVYWYRQLPEEGLKFMVYLQKENIIDESGMPKERFSAEFPKEGPSILRIQQVVRGDSAAYFCASSPENEQYFGPGTRLTVT.

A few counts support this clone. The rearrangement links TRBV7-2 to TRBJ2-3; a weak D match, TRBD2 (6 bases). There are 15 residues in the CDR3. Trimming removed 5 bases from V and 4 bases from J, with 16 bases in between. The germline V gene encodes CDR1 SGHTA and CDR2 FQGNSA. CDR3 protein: CASSTGVGGPDTQYF. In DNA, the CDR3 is TGTGCCAGCAGCACGGGGGTGGGCGGGCCAGATACGCAGTATTTT.

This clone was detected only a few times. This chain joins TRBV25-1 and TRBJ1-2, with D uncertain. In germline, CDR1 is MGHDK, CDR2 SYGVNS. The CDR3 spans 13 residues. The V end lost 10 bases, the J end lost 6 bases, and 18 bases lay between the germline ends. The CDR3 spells CATKEPGRNGYTF. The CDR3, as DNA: TGTGCCACCAAAGAGCCAGGAAGAAATGGCTACACCTTC.

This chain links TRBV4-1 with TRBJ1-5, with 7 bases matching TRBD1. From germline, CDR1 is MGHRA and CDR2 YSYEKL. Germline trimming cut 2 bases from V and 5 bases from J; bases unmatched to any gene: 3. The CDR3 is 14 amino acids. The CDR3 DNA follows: TGCGCCAGCAGCCAAACAGACAGGGATCAGCCCCAGCATTTT. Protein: CASSQTDRDQPQHF.

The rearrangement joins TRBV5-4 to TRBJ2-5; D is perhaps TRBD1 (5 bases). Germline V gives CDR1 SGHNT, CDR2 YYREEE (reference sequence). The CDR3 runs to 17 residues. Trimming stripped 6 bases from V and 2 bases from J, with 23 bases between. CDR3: CASNPQGRSVGQETQYF. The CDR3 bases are TGTGCCAGCAACCCCCAGGGTCGGTCAGTCGGGCAAGAGACCCAGTACTTC.

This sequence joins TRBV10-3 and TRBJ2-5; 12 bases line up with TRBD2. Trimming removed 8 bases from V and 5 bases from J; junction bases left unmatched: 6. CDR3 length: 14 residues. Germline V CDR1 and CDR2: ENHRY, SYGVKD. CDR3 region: CAISRLAGVETQYF. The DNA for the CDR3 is TGTGCCATCTCCAGACTAGCGGGGGTGGAGACCCAGTACTTC.

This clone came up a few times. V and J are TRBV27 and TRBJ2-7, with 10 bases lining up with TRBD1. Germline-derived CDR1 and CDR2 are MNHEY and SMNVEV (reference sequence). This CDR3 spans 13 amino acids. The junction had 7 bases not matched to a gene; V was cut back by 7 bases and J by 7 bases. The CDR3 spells CASTPGQGREQYF. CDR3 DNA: TGTGCCAGCACCCCGGGACAGGGGAGGGAGCAGTACTTC.

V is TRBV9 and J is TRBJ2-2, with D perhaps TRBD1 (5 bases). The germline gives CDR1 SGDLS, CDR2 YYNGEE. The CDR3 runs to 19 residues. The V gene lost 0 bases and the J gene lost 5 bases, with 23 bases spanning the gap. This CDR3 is CASSVGVGRVVVRTGELFF. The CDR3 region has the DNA TGTGCCAGCAGCGTAGGGGTCGGCAGGGTCGTTGTAAGAACCGGGGAGCTGTTTTTT.

The CDR3 DNA is TGTGCCATCAGGCCGGGACAGGGAGGGTCACCCCTCCACTTT. Its translation: CAIRPGQGGSPLHF. This chain connects TRBV10-3 to TRBJ1-6; TRBD1 matches at 9 bases. CDR1 is ENHRY and CDR2 is SYGVKD in the germline V gene. Unmatched junction bases numbered 7, after V lost 6 bases and J lost 10 bases. The CDR3 totals 14 residues.

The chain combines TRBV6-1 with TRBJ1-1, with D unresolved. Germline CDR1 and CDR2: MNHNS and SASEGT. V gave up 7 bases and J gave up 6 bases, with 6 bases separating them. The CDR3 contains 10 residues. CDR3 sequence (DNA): TGTGCCAGCATGAGATCTGAAGCTTTCTTT. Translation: CASMRSEAFF.

The CDR3, as DNA: TGTGCCAGCAGCCCAAACCACGACAGGACCCAGCAGTTCTTC. Translating gives CASSPNHDRTQQFF. The chain is built from TRBV7-2 and TRBJ2-1, with D possibly matching TRBD1 (6 bases). The CDR3 runs 14 residues. Germline values: CDR1 SGHTA, CDR2 FQGNSA. The V gene lost 5 bases and the J gene lost 11 bases, with 19 bases spanning the gap.

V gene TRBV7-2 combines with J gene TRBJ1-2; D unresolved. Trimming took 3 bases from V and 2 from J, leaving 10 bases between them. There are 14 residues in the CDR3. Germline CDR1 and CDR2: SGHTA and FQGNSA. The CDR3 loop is CASSLGSGNYGYTF. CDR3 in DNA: TGTGCCAGCAGCTTGGGTTCGGGGAACTATGGCTACACCTTC.